These T cell receptor beta chains were read from a single sample in a study of beta chain features in type 1 diabetes. Clones were read by immunoSEQ multiplex PCR, and TCRdb kept only the in-frame ones, dropping some. Counted here are around 300,000 clones, about 11% occurring once; the ten biggest clones make up just over 0.015%. What was sequenced was naive CD4+ T cells from blood. Receptors originate from a woman in her 30s in good health. Each CDR3 is given without its conserved first and last residue. Fields, in order: CDR3 length, V gene, J gene, CDR3 protein.

CDR3 length: 12; V gene: TRBV7-2; J gene: TRBJ1-1; CDR3 protein: ASSPDRGWDEAF
CDR3 length: 12; V gene: TRBV28; J gene: TRBJ2-2; CDR3 protein: ASNGGLNTGELF
CDR3 length: 12; V gene: TRBV9; J gene: TRBJ2-7; CDR3 protein: ASSVDSGMSEQY
CDR3 length: 10; V gene: TRBV6-5; J gene: TRBJ2-3; CDR3 protein: ASRDGPDTQY
CDR3 length: 13; V gene: TRBV6-6; J gene: TRBJ1-4; CDR3 protein: ASSYPGTPNEKLF
CDR3 length: 9; V gene: TRBV9; J gene: TRBJ1-2; CDR3 protein: ASILGHGYT
CDR3 length: 9; V gene: TRBV30; J gene: TRBJ2-1; CDR3 protein: AWSQGYEQF
CDR3 length: 11; V gene: TRBV5-4; J gene: TRBJ1-1; CDR3 protein: ASSSTGTAEAF
CDR3 length: 13; V gene: TRBV5-4; J gene: TRBJ2-4; CDR3 protein: ASSLGPSGMSIQY
CDR3 length: 11; V gene: TRBV11-1; J gene: TRBJ2-1; CDR3 protein: ASSPDFYNEQF
CDR3 length: 12; V gene: TRBV7-3; J gene: TRBJ2-1; CDR3 protein: VTPGTGTYNEQF
CDR3 length: 12; V gene: TRBV5-1; J gene: TRBJ2-3; CDR3 protein: ASMAGEMTDTQY
CDR3 length: 14; V gene: TRBV19; J gene: TRBJ1-5; CDR3 protein: ASSIYRTNSNQPQH
CDR3 length: 13; V gene: TRBV30; J gene: TRBJ2-1; CDR3 protein: AWAHSGGLGNEQF
CDR3 length: 12; V gene: TRBV19; J gene: TRBJ1-2; CDR3 protein: ATATGESYYGYT
CDR3 length: 14; V gene: TRBV25-1; J gene: TRBJ2-3; CDR3 protein: ASSPGLDEFYDTQY
CDR3 length: 10; V gene: TRBV30; J gene: TRBJ2-7; CDR3 protein: AWSSQGYEQY
CDR3 length: 13; V gene: TRBV29-1; J gene: TRBJ2-3; CDR3 protein: SVAPLWASTDTQY
CDR3 length: 12; V gene: TRBV5-1; J gene: TRBJ2-3; CDR3 protein: ASSPPQDTDTQY
CDR3 length: 14; V gene: TRBV7-2; J gene: TRBJ1-2; CDR3 protein: ASSPRTGGLGDGYT
CDR3 length: 10; V gene: TRBV7-2; J gene: TRBJ2-5; CDR3 protein: ASSLSRETQY
CDR3 length: 13; V gene: TRBV27; J gene: TRBJ2-1; CDR3 protein: ASSFPGLEFREQF
CDR3 length: 13; V gene: TRBV4-3; J gene: TRBJ1-4; CDR3 protein: ASSHSGSFDEKLF
CDR3 length: 14; V gene: TRBV18; J gene: TRBJ1-1; CDR3 protein: ASSPPGQRGNTEAF
CDR3 length: 13; V gene: TRBV27; J gene: TRBJ2-3; CDR3 protein: ASTPSRESTDTQY
CDR3 length: 13; V gene: TRBV5-1; J gene: TRBJ2-7; CDR3 protein: ASSLGTGYGYEQY
CDR3 length: 8; V gene: TRBV29-1; J gene: TRBJ1-1; CDR3 protein: SVDYTEAF
CDR3 length: 11; V gene: TRBV6-5; J gene: TRBJ1-2; CDR3 protein: ASSPRQFGGYT
CDR3 length: 15; V gene: TRBV15; J gene: TRBJ2-1; CDR3 protein: ATSRDLAGDDGNEQF
CDR3 length: 11; V gene: TRBV18; J gene: TRBJ2-1; CDR3 protein: ASSPPAGDEQF
CDR3 length: 12; V gene: TRBV29-1; J gene: TRBJ2-7; CDR3 protein: SVEKGQWSREQY
CDR3 length: 12; V gene: TRBV5-1; J gene: TRBJ2-7; CDR3 protein: ASSVWGTGAWQY
CDR3 length: 13; V gene: TRBV5-6; J gene: TRBJ2-5; CDR3 protein: ASSFDPIPQETQY
CDR3 length: 12; V gene: TRBV5-4; J gene: TRBJ2-2; CDR3 protein: ASSLDFNTGELF
CDR3 length: 12; V gene: TRBV5-1; J gene: TRBJ2-3; CDR3 protein: ASSLDSGSHTQY
CDR3 length: 7; V gene: TRBV29-1; J gene: TRBJ2-5; CDR3 protein: SVEETQY
CDR3 length: 12; V gene: TRBV7-6; J gene: TRBJ2-5; CDR3 protein: ASSSGQGRETQY
CDR3 length: 14; V gene: TRBV7-8; J gene: TRBJ2-3; CDR3 protein: ASSSQSFGDTDTQY
CDR3 length: 13; V gene: TRBV5-6; J gene: TRBJ2-1; CDR3 protein: ASSLVAGANNEQF
CDR3 length: 15; V gene: TRBV30; J gene: TRBJ2-3; CDR3 protein: AWSAGTSGGRTDTQY
CDR3 length: 13; V gene: TRBV28; J gene: TRBJ1-5; CDR3 protein: ASRPDGQGNQPQH
CDR3 length: 14; V gene: TRBV9; J gene: TRBJ2-1; CDR3 protein: ASSALSGRSYNEQF
CDR3 length: 11; V gene: TRBV29-1; J gene: TRBJ2-1; CDR3 protein: SVVSGSGYEQF
CDR3 length: 12; V gene: TRBV28; J gene: TRBJ2-4; CDR3 protein: ASSLSFPADIQY